A single sample gave rise to the 21 T cell receptor beta chains below, sequenced in a study of CXCR3-negative and CXCR3-positive naive CD8 T cells. Findings and limits, study-wide: Comparison of naive cells showed more hydrophobic TRB CDR3s in CXCR3-positive than in CXCR3-negative naive cells.

These TCRs are of unknown antigen specificity. In preparing the TRB cDNA libraries, 5' RACE with UMI labels was used. TCRdb processed the 5' RACE reads again and assigns one entry to each CDR3 protein, with no DNA. The sample holds around 60,000 distinct CDR3 sequences. Material: naive CXCR3+ CD8+ T cells from blood. As for subset: CD45RO-CCR7+CD27+CD95- naive CD8+ T cells expressing CXCR3 (TNR3+). These receptors were taken from a human donor in good health. Some clones in this sample may be carry-over from other donors' samples.

V and J are TRBV7-2 and TRBJ2-3; absent DNA, TCRdb's TRBD2 call cannot be checked. The CDR3 spans 17 residues. The germline V gene has CDR1 SGHTA and CDR2 FQGNSA. This CDR3 is CASSPLRNSGRTDTQYF.

The chain carries TRBV29-1 and TRBJ2-5; the D gene TCRdb calls, TRBD1, cannot be checked with no DNA. This CDR3 contains 13 residues. Germline lookup yields CDR1 SQVTM and CDR2 ANQGSEA. The CDR3 here is CSVSRQVQETQYF.

This sequence joins TRBV6-4 and TRBJ2-1. The CDR3 has 14 residues. CDR1 is MRHNA and CDR2 is SNTAGT in the germline V gene. The CDR3 region is CASSASEDGNEQFF.

V usage is TRBV7-9 and J usage is TRBJ2-7; TCRdb's D gene call, TRBD2, goes unchecked for lack of DNA. The CDR3 contains 12 residues. The germline gives CDR1 SEHNR, CDR2 FQNEAQ (reference sequence). CDR3: CASSTGAWEQYF.

V is TRBV6-5 and J is TRBJ2-3; TCRdb lists TRBD2, though no DNA is available to test this call. The CDR3 sequence is 16 residues long. Germline values: CDR1 MNHEY, CDR2 SVGAGI. CDR3 in amino acids: CASNQLAGGRGDTQYF.

The V call is TRBV19, the J call TRBJ1-1. CDR1 and CDR2 from the germline V gene are LNHDA and SQIVND (reference sequence). The length of the CDR3 is 13 residues. The CDR3 region is CASSIITNTEAFF.

V and J are TRBV29-1 and TRBJ1-2; checking the TCRdb D call of TRBD1 is not possible without DNA. The CDR3 loop spans 14 amino acids. Germline V lookup: CDR1 SQVTM, CDR2 ANQGSEA. The CDR3 loop reads CSVARPPGHYGYTF.

The CDR3 here is CASRGGSEDTQYF. V is TRBV5-5 and J is TRBJ2-3; TCRdb's D gene call, TRBD1, goes unchecked for lack of DNA. Germline CDR1 is SGHKS and CDR2 is YYEKEE (reference sequence). The CDR3 is 13 amino acids.

V gene TRBV19 combines with J gene TRBJ2-7; TCRdb's D gene call, TRBD2, goes unchecked for lack of DNA. The germline gives CDR1 LNHDA, CDR2 SQIVND (reference sequence). This CDR3 is built from 14 residues. CDR3 sequence: CASSPSGGPAGQYF.

This chain connects TRBV7-9 to TRBJ1-1. The CDR3 spans 14 residues. CDR1 and CDR2 (germline): SEHNR, FQNEAQ (reference sequence). The CDR3 spells CVSSASSLNTEAFF.

The rearrangement joins TRBV15 to TRBJ2-7; the D call of TRBD2 rests on TCRdb alone, since no DNA is present to check it. The germline CDR1 and CDR2 sequences are LNHNV and YYDKDF (reference sequence). The CDR3 length is 17 residues. The CDR3 reads CATSSRLRAGETYEQYF.

The rearrangement links TRBV29-1 to TRBJ1-1. The length of the CDR3 is 11 residues. Germline V gene lookup returns CDR1 SQVTM and CDR2 ANQGSEA. The CDR3 loop reads CSAEVNTEAFF.

V is TRBV28 and J is TRBJ1-3; TCRdb's D gene call, TRBD1, goes unchecked for lack of DNA. The CDR3 length is 16 residues. Germline values: CDR1 MDHEN, CDR2 SYDVKM. The CDR3 loop reads CASTGTFRETGNTIYF.

The chain employs TRBV19 and TRBJ2-1; TCRdb outputs TRBD2, but without DNA this stays unchecked. Germline CDR1 is LNHDA and CDR2 is SQIVND (reference sequence). The CDR3 consists of 13 residues. The CDR3 reads CASTVGEYNEQFF.

This sequence joins TRBV6-5 and TRBJ2-7. The CDR3 loop spans 14 amino acids. Per the germline V gene, CDR1 is MNHEY and CDR2 is SVGAGI. The chain's CDR3 is CASSYGQGSNEQYF.

V and J are TRBV14 and TRBJ2-7. This CDR3 region has 14 residues. Germline V CDR1 and CDR2: SGHDN, FVKESK. CDR3 in amino acids: CASSAYGTSYEQYF.

J is TRBJ1-1 and V is TRBV7-3; TCRdb picks TRBD1, but there is no DNA to check that call. Germline V CDR1 and CDR2: SGHTA, FQGTGA. The length of the CDR3 is 15 residues. Here the CDR3 reads CASSFDTGSHTEAFF.

V is TRBV7-3 and J is TRBJ2-1; as DNA is missing, the TRBD1 call by TCRdb cannot be tested. This CDR3 is 15 amino acids long. Germline loops: CDR1 SGHTA, CDR2 FQGTGA. The chain's CDR3 is CASSLTPLGDNEQFF.

This rearrangement joins TRBV9 to TRBJ1-3; TCRdb indicates TRBD1, and absent DNA this call remains unverified. CDR1 SGDLS and CDR2 YYNGEE come from the germline V gene. The CDR3 is made up of 12 amino acids. The CDR3: CASSVDEGTIYF.

The rearrangement links TRBV3-1 to TRBJ1-1; the D call from TCRdb, TRBD1, cannot be confirmed without DNA. CDR3 length: 15 amino acids. Germline V gene lookup returns CDR1 LGHDT and CDR2 YNNKEL (reference sequence). This CDR3 is CASSAQIGQDTEAFF.

The V call is TRBV12-3 or TRBV12-4, the J call TRBJ2-1. This CDR3 has 16 residues. CDR3 residues: CASTTSIHLPYNEQFF.